These 2 T cell receptor beta chains came from one sample sequenced in a study of blood T cell repertoires in COVID-19. The method was immunoSEQ multiplex PCR; TCRdb's version includes in-frame clones alone and lacks a portion of them. This sample yields 200,000 or so clones, of which around 84% are seen a single time; about 6% belongs to the top ten. The material sequenced was peripheral blood. The receptor set was obtained from an older man with acute or convalescent COVID-19.

The chain is built from TRBV7-9 and TRBJ2-1, with TRBD2 identical over 8 bases. The V gene end was trimmed by 7 bases and the J gene end by 6 bases; junction bases not matched to a gene: 5. This CDR3 is built from 13 residues. Germline V CDR1 and CDR2: SEHNR, FQNEAQ (reference sequence). Here the CDR3 reads CASNPSGSNEQFF. Here the CDR3 DNA reads TGTGCCAGCAATCCGAGCGGGAGCAATGAGCAGTTCTTC.

The chain combines TRBV19 with TRBJ2-3; the match to TRBD1 covers 10 bases. CDR3 size: 14 residues. The trim removed 10 bases at V and 6 bases at J, leaving 10 bases unmatched. CDR1 is LNHDA, CDR2 SQIVND, per germline (reference sequence). In DNA, the CDR3 is TGTGCCACCCAAGGGACAGGGGTGAGGGATACGCAGTATTTT. This encodes CATQGTGVRDTQYF.